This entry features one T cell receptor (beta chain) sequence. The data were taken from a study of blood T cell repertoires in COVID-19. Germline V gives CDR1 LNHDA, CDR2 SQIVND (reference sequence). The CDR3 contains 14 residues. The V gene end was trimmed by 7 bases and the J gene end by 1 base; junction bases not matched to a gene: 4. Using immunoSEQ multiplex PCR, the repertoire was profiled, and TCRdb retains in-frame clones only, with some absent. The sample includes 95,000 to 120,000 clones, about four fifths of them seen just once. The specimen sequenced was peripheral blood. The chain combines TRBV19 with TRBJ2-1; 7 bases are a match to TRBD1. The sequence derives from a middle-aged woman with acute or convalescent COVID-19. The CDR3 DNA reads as TGTGCCAGTATCCCAGGGGGTTCCTACAATGAGCAGTTCTTC. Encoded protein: CASIPGGSYNEQFF.